This T cell receptor beta chain was identified in a study of blood T cell repertoires in COVID-19. Across the whole study: The origin of the acute and convalescent COVID-19 samples was the United States, Italy and Spain. T cells, B-cell-depleted T cells, or PBMCs provided the cDNA or gDNA that served as material.

One Seattle source followed patients from active infection through their disease course. Original handling: Reference gene primer amplification gave estimated nucleated cell counts. Sequencing used immunoSEQ multiplex PCR; TCRdb keeps in-frame clones, though not all of them. Clone size and the V and J calls come from that table; the DNA yielded D and trimming. In the table there are approximately 300,000 clones, approximately 83% of which are singletons. The material sequenced was peripheral blood. This TCR came from a person aged 70 to 85 with COVID-19, enrolled during active disease.

The CDR3 loop is CASSDGAGGYSYNEQFF. The DNA of the CDR3 is TGTGCCAGCAGTGACGGGGCAGGGGGCTACTCCTACAATGAGCAGTTCTTC. The J gene is TRBJ2-1, the V gene TRBV6-4; the match to TRBD1 covers 8 bases. The CDR3 totals 17 residues. V was clipped by 2 bases and J by 0 bases; unmatched bases: 6. Germline V gives CDR1 MRHNA, CDR2 SNTAGT.